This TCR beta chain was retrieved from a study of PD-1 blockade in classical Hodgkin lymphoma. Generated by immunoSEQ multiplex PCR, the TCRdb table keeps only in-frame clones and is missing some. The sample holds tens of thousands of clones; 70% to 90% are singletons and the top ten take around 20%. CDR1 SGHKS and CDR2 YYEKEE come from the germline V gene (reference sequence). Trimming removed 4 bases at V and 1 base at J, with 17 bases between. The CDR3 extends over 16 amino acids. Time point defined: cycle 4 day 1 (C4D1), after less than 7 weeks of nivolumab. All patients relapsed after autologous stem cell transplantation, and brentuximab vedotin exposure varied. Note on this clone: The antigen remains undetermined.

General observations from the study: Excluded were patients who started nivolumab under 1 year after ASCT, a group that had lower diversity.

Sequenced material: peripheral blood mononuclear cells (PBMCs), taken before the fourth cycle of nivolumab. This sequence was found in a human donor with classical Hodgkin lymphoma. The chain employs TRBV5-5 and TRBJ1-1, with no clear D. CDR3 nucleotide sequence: TGTGCCAGCAGCCCCACCCCAGGTACGGAGAACACTGAAGCTTTCTTT. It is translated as CASSPTPGTENTEAFF.